These T cell receptor beta chains were read from a single sample in a study of CD8 T cells in ankylosing spondylitis. TCRdb fed the 5' RACE reads into MiXCR, producing one record per CDR3 protein. The table shows tens of thousands of distinct CDR3 sequences, with 3% to 4% occurring only once. The sample taken for sequencing was blood, either unsorted or a sorted T cell fraction (not recorded which). These receptors all come from a female donor with ankylosing spondylitis or in good health (not recorded which). The CDR3 runs from the conserved cysteine through the conserved F or W. The D gene is left open where the match is weak. Rows may omit the clone size; those that give it use once, few, many or a size class.

J gene | clone size | D gene | V gene | CDR3 length | CDR3 DNA | CDR3 protein
TRBJ2-3 | few | TRBD2 | TRBV9 | 17 | TGTGCCAGCAGCGTAGAGCCTAGCGGGGGCTTATTAGATACGCAGTATTTT | CASSVEPSGGLLDTQYF
TRBJ2-7 | many | NA | TRBV9 | 17 | TGTGCCAGCAGCGGAGCGACGGCGGGGGCGCGATCAGACGAGCAGTACTTC | CASSGATAGARSDEQYF
TRBJ1-2 | medium-sized | TRBD1 | TRBV9 | 13 | TGTGCCAGCAGCCCCCGGACAGGGTCAGGCTACACCTTC | CASSPRTGSGYTF
TRBJ2-5 | many | NA | TRBV7-2 | 11 | TGTGCCAGCAGCTTAGCTGAGACCCAGTACTTC | CASSLAETQYF
TRBJ2-3 | many | NA | TRBV9 | 13 | TGTGCCAGCAGCGGGGGCCGCCAAGATCCGCAGTATTTT | CASSGGRQDPQYF
TRBJ2-2 | many | TRBD1 | TRBV9 | 16 | TGTGCCAGCAGCCGGACAGGGGGTGGGGGCACCGGGGAGCTGTTTTTT | CASSRTGGGGTGELFF
TRBJ2-5 | many | NA | TRBV9 | 13 | TGTGCCAGCAGCGTAGGGACCCGAGAGACCCAGTACTTC | CASSVGTRETQYF
TRBJ1-5 | medium-sized | TRBD1 | TRBV9 | 15 | TGTGCCAGCAGCGTAGAGGGGGCGCTGGGTCAGCCCCAGCATTTT | CASSVEGALGQPQHF
TRBJ1-6 | many | TRBD1 | TRBV9 | 15 | TGTGCCAGCAGCGTAGCTTTGACAGGGGACTCACCCCTCCACTTT | CASSVALTGDSPLHF
TRBJ1-1 | many | TRBD1 | TRBV9 | 14 | TGTGCCAGCAGCGCTCGACAGGGGGCCACTGAAGCTTTCTTT | CASSARQGATEAFF
TRBJ2-5 | many | NA | TRBV9 | 16 | TGTGCCAGCAGCGTAGCTTCTAGCTTGGAAACATCGACCCAGTACTTC | CASSVASSLETSTQYF
TRBJ2-1 | many | TRBD2 | TRBV9 | 16 | TGTGCCAGCAGCGCCGGGGGGAGGGGATTTGACAATGAGCAGTTCTTC | CASSAGGRGFDNEQFF
TRBJ2-5 | few | NA | TRBV9 | 14 | TGTGCCAGCAGCGTAGATTCGGGACGAGGGACCCAGTACTTC | CASSVDSGRGTQYF
TRBJ2-3 | NA | TRBD1 | TRBV9 | 15 | TGTGCCAGCAGCCCGGGACAGAAAAGCACAGATACGCAGTATTTT | CASSPGQKSTDTQYF
TRBJ2-5 | many | TRBD1 | TRBV9 | 16 | TGTGCCAGCAGCGAACGAGGACAGGGGGCGGGGGAGACCCAGTACTTC | CASSERGQGAGETQYF
TRBJ2-7 | many | NA | TRBV9 | 14 | TGTGCCAGCAGCGTAGGCGGGAATAATTACGAGCAGTACTTC | CASSVGGNNYEQYF
TRBJ2-1 | many | TRBD2 | TRBV9 | 18 | TGTGCCAGCAGCCCTCCGGGGGGAGCGGATCAACCCTACAATGAGCAGTTCTTC | CASSPPGGADQPYNEQFF
TRBJ2-2 | many | NA | TRBV9 | 17 | TGTGCCAGCAGCGAGGCCCCTTCGGGCTTGAACACCGGGGAGCTGTTTTTT | CASSEAPSGLNTGELFF
TRBJ2-5 | many | NA | TRBV9 | 13 | TGTGCCAGCAGCGTACGCCTAGCGGAGACCCAGTACTTC | CASSVRLAETQYF
TRBJ2-2 | many | TRBD2 | TRBV9 | 20 | TGTGCCAGCAGCGCTCTTCAACCGGCAGCGGGGGGCACGAACACCGGGGAGCTGTTTTTT | CASSALQPAAGGTNTGELFF
TRBJ2-7 | many | NA | TRBV9 | 14 | TGTGCCAGCAGCGTAGCCGGGGACGTCTACGAGCAGTACTTC | CASSVAGDVYEQYF
TRBJ2-1 | many | NA | TRBV9 | 14 | TGTGCCAGCAGCGTAAGAGGGGATCACAATGAGCAGTTCTTC | CASSVRGDHNEQFF
TRBJ2-1 | many | TRBD1 | TRBV9 | 16 | TGTGCCAGCAGCCCCCGGCAGGGGGTAAAATACAATGAGCAGTTCTTC | CASSPRQGVKYNEQFF
TRBJ1-2 | many | NA | TRBV9 | 15 | TGTGCCAGCAGCGAGTCCCTGGGCGGAAACTATGGCTACACCTTC | CASSESLGGNYGYTF
TRBJ1-1 | many | NA | TRBV9 | 15 | TGTGCCAGCAGCCCAACGGAGGGGGGGAACACTGAAGCTTTCTTT | CASSPTEGGNTEAFF
TRBJ2-7 | many | NA | TRBV9 | 14 | TGTGCCAGCAGCCCTCGGACAGACCACTACGAGCAGTACTTC | CASSPRTDHYEQYF
TRBJ2-2 | many | NA | TRBV5-3 | 14 | TGTGCCAGAAGCCGGATGAGGAGAACCGGGGAGCTGTTTTTT | CARSRMRRTGELFF
TRBJ1-6 | many | NA | TRBV9 | 15 | TGTGCCAGCAGCGTAGAACAGGGAGTGGATTCACCCCTCCACTTT | CASSVEQGVDSPLHF
TRBJ2-3 | few | NA | TRBV9 | 14 | TGTGCCAGCAGCGTAGCTAGCGTCAAGGATACGCAGTATTTT | CASSVASVKDTQYF
TRBJ2-1 | many | TRBD2 | TRBV9 | 18 | TGTGCCAGCAGCGTTATAGGGACTAGCGGGGGGAAAGGCTATGAGCAGTTCTTC | CASSVIGTSGGKGYEQFF
TRBJ2-5 | many | NA | TRBV9 | 13 | TGTGCCAGCAGCGTAGTCCCCGGGGAGACCCAGTACTTC | CASSVVPGETQYF
TRBJ2-3 | many | TRBD2 | TRBV9 | 16 | TGTGCCAGCAGCGCCACTAGCGGGGGACGCACAGATACGCAGTATTTT | CASSATSGGRTDTQYF
TRBJ2-1 | many | TRBD2 | TRBV9 | 15 | TGTGCCAGCAGCGCCTTAGCGGGGGGGTACAATGAGCAGTTCTTC | CASSALAGGYNEQFF
TRBJ2-1 | many | TRBD2 | TRBV9 | 15 | TGTGCCAGCAGCGTACTAGCGGGGGCTTTAGGCGAGCAGTTCTTC | CASSVLAGALGEQFF
TRBJ2-1 | many | TRBD2 | TRBV9 | 13 | TGTGCCAGCAGCGTAGAAACGGGGGGGGAGCAGTTCTTC | CASSVETGGEQFF
TRBJ1-1 | many | TRBD1 | TRBV9 | 14 | TGTGCCAGCAGCGTAGCCGGGACAGGCGCCCCTGCTTTCTTT | CASSVAGTGAPAFF
TRBJ1-6 | many | TRBD1 | TRBV9 | 14 | TGTGCCAGCAGCGTAGCAGGGGGCAGTTCACCCCTCCACTTT | CASSVAGGSSPLHF
TRBJ2-3 | many | TRBD2 | TRBV9 | 15 | TGTGCCAGCAGCGCCGGCGGGACTAGAATGGATACGCAGTATTTT | CASSAGGTRMDTQYF
TRBJ1-2 | many | NA | TRBV9 | 11 | TGTGCCAGCAGGGCCTATCGAGGCTACACCTTC | CASRAYRGYTF
TRBJ2-3 | many | TRBD2 | TRBV9 | 14 | TGTGCCAGCAGCGGGTTAGCGGGGTCGGATACGCAGTATTTT | CASSGLAGSDTQYF
TRBJ1-4 | NA | NA | TRBV9 | 15 | TGTGCCAGCAGCGTAGGGGCAGGGCCTAATGAAAAACTGTTTTTT | CASSVGAGPNEKLFF
TRBJ1-2 | NA | NA | TRBV9 | 14 | TGTGCCAGCAGCGGGTCTGGTACCCCGTATGGCTACACCTTC | CASSGSGTPYGYTF
TRBJ1-2 | many | NA | TRBV9 | 15 | TGTGCCAGCAGCGTAGGAGCAGGGGTTAACTATGGCTACACCTTC | CASSVGAGVNYGYTF
TRBJ2-7 | medium-sized | TRBD1 | TRBV9 | 16 | TGTGCCAGCAGCCCCAGAGGGGACAGGGCATCCTACGAGCAGTACTTC | CASSPRGDRASYEQYF
TRBJ1-3 | once | NA | TRBV9 | 15 | TGTGCCAGCAGCCGGTCGGGGAACTCTGGAAACACCATATATTTT | CASSRSGNSGNTIYF
TRBJ2-5 | many | TRBD1 | TRBV9 | 15 | TGTGCCAGCAGCTTCGGGACAGGGGCTCGAGAGACCCAGTACTTC | CASSFGTGARETQYF
TRBJ1-6 | medium-sized | TRBD1 | TRBV9 | 15 | TGTGCCAGCAGCGGAACCGGGACAGGGTCGTCACCCCTCCACTTT | CASSGTGTGSSPLHF
TRBJ2-5 | many | NA | TRBV9 | 14 | TGTGCCAGCAGCGCCCAAAGCGTGGGGGAGACCCAGTACTTC | CASSAQSVGETQYF
TRBJ2-1 | many | TRBD2 | TRBV9 | 17 | TGTGCCAGCAGCGGGACTAGCGGGGGAAGTTCCTACAATGAGCAGTTCTTC | CASSGTSGGSSYNEQFF
TRBJ2-5 | many | NA | TRBV9 | 16 | TGTGCCAGCAGCGTAGGTTTATTCGCCCGCGAGGAGACCCAGTACTTC | CASSVGLFAREETQYF